This TCR beta chain was sequenced during a study of blood T cell repertoires in COVID-19. The wider study: T cells, B-cell-depleted T cells, or PBMCs supplied cDNA or gDNA.

In the original processing: Reference gene primers were amplified, and this amplification served to estimate nucleated cell counts. Using immunoSEQ multiplex PCR, the repertoire was profiled, and TCRdb retains in-frame clones only, with some absent. Clonal size and the V and J genes are those of that table, whereas D and trimming came from the DNA. The table has 200,000 or so clones, roughly 82% seen once. This CDR3 spans 17 amino acids. The junction had 9 bases not matched to a gene; V was cut back by 4 bases and J by 3 bases. The germline CDR1 and CDR2 sequences are SGHNT and YYREEE (reference sequence).

The sequenced sample was peripheral blood. The source of this sequence is a woman in her twenties or thirties with acute or convalescent COVID-19. The chain has TRBV5-4 and TRBJ2-7, with 14 bases aligning to TRBD2. The CDR3 DNA reads TGTGCCAGCAGCCGGGGGACTAGCGGGAGAGTATACTACGAGCAGTACTTC. Amino acids: CASSRGTSGRVYYEQYF.